This record concerns one T cell receptor (beta chain) sequence. Its antigen is not identified. This entry is derived from a study of cytomegalovirus exposure and HLA in healthy donors. Trimming cost V 4 bases and J 2 bases, with 12 bases left between them. The CDR3 spans 14 residues. Germline V CDR1 and CDR2: SGHRS, YFSETQ. Study-wide results and caveats: Specificity of a few CMV-associated chains for CMV antigens was verified in vitro. It has been reported that TCR beta sequences accurately predicted the HLA-A and HLA-B alleles of most subjects.

It was with 60 Vbeta and 13 Jbeta primers that the PCR ran. Libraries were prepared by immunoSEQ multiplex PCR; TCRdb keeps only in-frame clonotypes and omits some of them. This table holds about 110,000 clones, roughly 71% found once. The chain joins TRBV5-1 to TRBJ1-1; D not resolved. Sequenced material: PBMCs. This clonotype originated in a middle-aged man in good health and CMV-seropositive. The CDR3 nucleotides read TGCGCCAGCAGCCCGGAGAGGATTAACACTGAAGCTTTCTTT. This sequence encodes CASSPERINTEAFF.